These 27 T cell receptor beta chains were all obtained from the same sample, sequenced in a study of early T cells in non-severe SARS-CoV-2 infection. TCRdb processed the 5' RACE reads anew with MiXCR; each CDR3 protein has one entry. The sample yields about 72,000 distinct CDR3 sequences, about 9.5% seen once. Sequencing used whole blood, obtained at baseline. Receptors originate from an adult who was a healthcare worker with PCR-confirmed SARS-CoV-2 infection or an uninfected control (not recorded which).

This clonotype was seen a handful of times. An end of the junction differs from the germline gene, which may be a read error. The CDR3 DNA is TGTGCCAGCAGCGTCGGGGGGACAGTAAACACTGAAGCCTTCTTT. Its translation is CASSVGGTVNTEAFF. V is TRBV9 and J is TRBJ1-1, with 7 nucleotides matching TRBD1. In germline, CDR1 is SGDLS, CDR2 YYNGEE. The CDR3 has 15 residues.

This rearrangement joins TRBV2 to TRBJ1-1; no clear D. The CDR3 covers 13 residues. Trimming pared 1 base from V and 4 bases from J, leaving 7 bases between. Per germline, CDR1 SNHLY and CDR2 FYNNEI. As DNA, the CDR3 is TGTGCCAGCAGTGAAGGTGATGGCACTGAAGCTTTCTTT. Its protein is CASSEGDGTEAFF.

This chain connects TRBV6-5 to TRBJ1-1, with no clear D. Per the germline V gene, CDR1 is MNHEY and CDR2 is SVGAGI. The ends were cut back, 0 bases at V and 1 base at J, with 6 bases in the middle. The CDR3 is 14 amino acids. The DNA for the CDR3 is TGTGCCAGCAGTTACTCACCGAGGAACACTGAAGCTTTCTTT. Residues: CASSYSPRNTEAFF.

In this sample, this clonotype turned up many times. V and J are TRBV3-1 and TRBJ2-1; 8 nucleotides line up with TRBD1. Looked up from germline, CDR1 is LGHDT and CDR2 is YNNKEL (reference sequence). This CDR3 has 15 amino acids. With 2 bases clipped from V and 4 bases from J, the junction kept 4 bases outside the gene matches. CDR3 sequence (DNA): TGTGCCAGCAGCCAACGCGACAGGGGTTACAATGAGCAGTTCTTC. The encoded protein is CASSQRDRGYNEQFF.

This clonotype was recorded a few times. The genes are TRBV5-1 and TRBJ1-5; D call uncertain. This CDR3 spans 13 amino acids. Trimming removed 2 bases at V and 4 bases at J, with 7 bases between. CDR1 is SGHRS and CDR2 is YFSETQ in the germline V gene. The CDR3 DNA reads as TGCGCCAGCAGCTTTGGCTCGAATCAGCCCCAGCATTTT. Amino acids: CASSFGSNQPQHF.

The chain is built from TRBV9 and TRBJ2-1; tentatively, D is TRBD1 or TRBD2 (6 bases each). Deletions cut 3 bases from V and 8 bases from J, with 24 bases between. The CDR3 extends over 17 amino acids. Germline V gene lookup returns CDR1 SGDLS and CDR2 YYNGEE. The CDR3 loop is CASSEVEGGVVVDEQFF. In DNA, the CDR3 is TGTGCCAGCAGCGAAGTTGAGGGGGGCGTTGTTGTGGATGAGCAGTTCTTC.

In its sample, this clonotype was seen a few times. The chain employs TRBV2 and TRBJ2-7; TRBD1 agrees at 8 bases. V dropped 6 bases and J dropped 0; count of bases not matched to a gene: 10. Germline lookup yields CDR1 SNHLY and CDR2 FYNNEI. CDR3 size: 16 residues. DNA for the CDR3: TGTGCCAGCAGGCCGGGACAGGCACCCCCCTCCTACGAGCAGTACTTC. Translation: CASRPGQAPPSYEQYF.

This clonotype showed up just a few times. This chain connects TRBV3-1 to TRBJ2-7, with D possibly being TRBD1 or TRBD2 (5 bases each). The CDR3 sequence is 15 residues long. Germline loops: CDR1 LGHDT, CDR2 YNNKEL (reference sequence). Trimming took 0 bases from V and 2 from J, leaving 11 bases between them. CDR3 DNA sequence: TGTGCCAGCAGCCAAGAGGGGGATTGGCCCTACGAGCAGTACTTC. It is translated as CASSQEGDWPYEQYF.

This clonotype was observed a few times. CDR3 sequence reads: CASSLSGGAIYEQYF. CDR3 bases: TGTGCCAGCAGCCTTAGCGGGGGGGCCATCTACGAGCAGTACTTC. This chain connects TRBV3-1 to TRBJ2-7; 11 positions agree with TRBD2. Germline V gene sequence: CDR1 LGHDT, CDR2 YNNKEL (reference sequence). Trimming at V came to 4 bases and at J to 3 bases, leaving 5 bases not matched to a gene. The CDR3 is 15 amino acids.

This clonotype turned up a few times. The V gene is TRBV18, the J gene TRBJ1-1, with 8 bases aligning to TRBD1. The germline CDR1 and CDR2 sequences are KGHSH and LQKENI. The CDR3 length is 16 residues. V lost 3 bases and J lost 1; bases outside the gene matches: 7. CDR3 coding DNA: TGTGCCAGCTCACCGCTTGGGGGACAGGAGAACACTGAAGCTTTCTTT. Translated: CASSPLGGQENTEAFF.

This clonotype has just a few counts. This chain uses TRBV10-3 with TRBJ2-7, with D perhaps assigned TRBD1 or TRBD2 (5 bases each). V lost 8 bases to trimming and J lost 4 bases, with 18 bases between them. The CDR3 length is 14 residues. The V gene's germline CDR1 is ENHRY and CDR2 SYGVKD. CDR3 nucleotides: TGTGCCATCGGGGACCGGGACCCAACGTACGAGCAGTACTTC. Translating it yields CAIGDRDPTYEQYF.

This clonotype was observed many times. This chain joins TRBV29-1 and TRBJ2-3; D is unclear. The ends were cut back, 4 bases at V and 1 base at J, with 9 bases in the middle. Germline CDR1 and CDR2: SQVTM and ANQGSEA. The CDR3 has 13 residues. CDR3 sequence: CSVGGARTDTQYF. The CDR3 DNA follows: TGCAGCGTTGGCGGCGCCCGCACAGATACGCAGTATTTT.

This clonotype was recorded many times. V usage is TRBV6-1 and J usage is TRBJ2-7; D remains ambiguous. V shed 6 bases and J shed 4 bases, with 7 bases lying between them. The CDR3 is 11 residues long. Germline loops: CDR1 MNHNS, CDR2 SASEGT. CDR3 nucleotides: TGTGCCAGCAGGCTGGTGTACGAGCAGTACTTC. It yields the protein CASRLVYEQYF.

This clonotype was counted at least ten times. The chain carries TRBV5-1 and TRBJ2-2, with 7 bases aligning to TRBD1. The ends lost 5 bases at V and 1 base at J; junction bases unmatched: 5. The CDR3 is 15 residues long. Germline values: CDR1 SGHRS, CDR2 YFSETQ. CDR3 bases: TGCGCCAGCAGACCTGGGACAGAGAACACCGGGGAGCTGTTTTTT. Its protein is CASRPGTENTGELFF.

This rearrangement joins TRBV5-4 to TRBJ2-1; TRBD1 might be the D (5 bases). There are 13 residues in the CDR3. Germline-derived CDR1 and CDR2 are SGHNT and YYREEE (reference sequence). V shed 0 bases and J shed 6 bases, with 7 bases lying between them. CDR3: CASSLEGPNEQFF. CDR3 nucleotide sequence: TGTGCCAGCAGCTTGGAGGGGCCCAATGAGCAGTTCTTC.

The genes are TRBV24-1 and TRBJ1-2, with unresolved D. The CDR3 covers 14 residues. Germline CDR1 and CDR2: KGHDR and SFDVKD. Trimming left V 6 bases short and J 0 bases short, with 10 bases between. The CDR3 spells CATSPGPTNYGYTF. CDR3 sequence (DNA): TGTGCCACCAGTCCGGGCCCGACTAACTATGGCTACACCTTC.

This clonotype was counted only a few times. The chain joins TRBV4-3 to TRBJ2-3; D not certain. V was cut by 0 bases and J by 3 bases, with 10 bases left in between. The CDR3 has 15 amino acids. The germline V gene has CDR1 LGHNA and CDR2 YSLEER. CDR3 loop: CASSQDATGTDTQYF. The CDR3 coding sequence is TGCGCCAGCAGCCAAGATGCGACTGGTACAGATACGCAGTATTTT.

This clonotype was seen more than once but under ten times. The CDR3 DNA follows: TGTGCCAGCAGGCCCACTCTGGGCACTGAAGCTTTCTTT. Translated, it gives CASRPTLGTEAFF. The V and J genes are TRBV12-3 or TRBV12-4 and TRBJ1-1, with no clear D. With 6 bases removed from V and 4 bases from J, the gap between germline ends came to 12 bases. This CDR3 has 13 amino acids.

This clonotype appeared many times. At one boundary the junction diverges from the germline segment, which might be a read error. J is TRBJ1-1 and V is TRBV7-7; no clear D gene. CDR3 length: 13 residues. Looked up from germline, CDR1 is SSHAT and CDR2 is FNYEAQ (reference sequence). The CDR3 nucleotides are TGTGCTAGCAGCTTAACTAGGGACACTGAAGCTTTCTTT. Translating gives CASSLTRDTEAFF.

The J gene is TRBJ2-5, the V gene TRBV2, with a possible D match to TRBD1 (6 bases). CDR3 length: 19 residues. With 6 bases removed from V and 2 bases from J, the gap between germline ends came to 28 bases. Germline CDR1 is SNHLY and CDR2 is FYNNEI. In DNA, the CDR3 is TGTGCCAGCAGGAGAGGTGGGACCACCAGGGGCCTCCCACAAGAGACCCAGTACTTC. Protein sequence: CASRRGGTTRGLPQETQYF. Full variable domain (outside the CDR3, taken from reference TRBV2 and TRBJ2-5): EPEVTQTPSHQVTQMGQEVILRCVPISNHLYFYWYRQILGQKVEFLVSFYNNEISEKSEIFDDQFSVERPDGSNFTLKIRSTKLEDSAMYFCASRRGGTTRGLPQETQYFGPGTRLLVL.

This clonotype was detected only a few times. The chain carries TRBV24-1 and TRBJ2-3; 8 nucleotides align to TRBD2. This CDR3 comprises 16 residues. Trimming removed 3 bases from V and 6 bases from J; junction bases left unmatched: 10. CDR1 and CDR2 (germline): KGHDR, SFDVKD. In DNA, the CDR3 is TGTGCCACCAGTGATCCGACCGGGGGGGCGAAGGATACGCAGTATTTT. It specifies CATSDPTGGAKDTQYF.

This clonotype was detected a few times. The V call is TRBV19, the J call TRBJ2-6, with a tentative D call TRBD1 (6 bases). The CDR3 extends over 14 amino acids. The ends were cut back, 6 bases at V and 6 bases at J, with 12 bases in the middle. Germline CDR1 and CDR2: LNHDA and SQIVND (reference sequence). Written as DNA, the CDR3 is TGTGCCAGTAGGAGGGACACGACGGCCAACGTCCTGACTTTC. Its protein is CASRRDTTANVLTF. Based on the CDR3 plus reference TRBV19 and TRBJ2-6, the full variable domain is DGGITQSPKYLFRKEGQNVTLSCEQNLNHDAMYWYRQDPGQGLRLIYYSQIVNDFQKGDIAEGYSVSREKKESFPLTVTSAQKNPTAFYLCASRRDTTANVLTFGAGSRLTVL.

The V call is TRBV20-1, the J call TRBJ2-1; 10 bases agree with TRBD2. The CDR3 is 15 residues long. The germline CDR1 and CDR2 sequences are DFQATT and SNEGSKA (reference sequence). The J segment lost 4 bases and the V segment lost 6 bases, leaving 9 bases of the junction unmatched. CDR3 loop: CSADHSGGFYNEQFF. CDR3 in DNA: TGCAGTGCCGACCATAGCGGGGGGTTTTACAATGAGCAGTTCTTC.

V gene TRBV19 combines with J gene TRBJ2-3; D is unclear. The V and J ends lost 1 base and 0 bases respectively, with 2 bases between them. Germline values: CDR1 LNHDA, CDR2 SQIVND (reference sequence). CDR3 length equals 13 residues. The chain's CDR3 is CASSIASTDTQYF. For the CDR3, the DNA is TGTGCCAGTAGTATAGCGAGCACAGATACGCAGTATTTT.

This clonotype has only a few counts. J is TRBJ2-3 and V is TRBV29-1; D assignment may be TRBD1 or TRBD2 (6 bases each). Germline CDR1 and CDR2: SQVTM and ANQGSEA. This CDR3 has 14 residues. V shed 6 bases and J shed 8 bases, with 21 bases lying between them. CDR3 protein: CSVEQGGGQGTQYF. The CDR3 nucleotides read TGCAGCGTCGAACAAGGGGGAGGCCAAGGTACGCAGTATTTT.

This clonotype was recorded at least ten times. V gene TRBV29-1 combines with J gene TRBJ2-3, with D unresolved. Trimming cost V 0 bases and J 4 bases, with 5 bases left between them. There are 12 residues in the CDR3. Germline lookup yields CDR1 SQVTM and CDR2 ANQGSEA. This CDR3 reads CSVEEGADTQYF. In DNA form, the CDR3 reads TGCAGCGTTGAAGAGGGCGCAGATACGCAGTATTTT.

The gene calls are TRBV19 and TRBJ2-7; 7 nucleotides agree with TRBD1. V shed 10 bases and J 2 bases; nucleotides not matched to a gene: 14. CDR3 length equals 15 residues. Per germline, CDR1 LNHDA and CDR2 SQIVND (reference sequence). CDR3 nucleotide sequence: TGTGCCACCGCTGGGTCAACCAGGGGGACCTACGAGCAGTACTTC. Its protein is CATAGSTRGTYEQYF.